This T cell receptor (beta chain) was sequenced during a study of T-cell reconstitution after alpha-beta-depleted transplantation in children. Study-wide results and limits: The high TCRbeta diversity at day 60 in some patients came from surviving recipient T cells and thymic progenitors. Several hundred expanded graft clones reportedly supplied alpha-beta T cells about two months after transplant. Newly generated T cells supplied most T-cell counts and diversity one year post-transplant.

This clonotype came up many times. What it binds is unknown. Unique molecular identifiers were used to barcode this TCRbeta library. Each CDR3 protein gets one entry after TCRdb re-called the PCR reads with MiXCR. The data contain some 300,000 distinct CDR3 sequences, over 9.5% of them singletons. This CDR3 is built from 13 residues. V lost 4 bases, J lost 10 bases, and 15 bases lay in between. The J gene is TRBJ2-3, the V gene TRBV12-3 or TRBV12-4; unclear D gene. The starting material was PBMCs, obtained before TCRalphabeta/CD19-depleted stem cell transplant. This receptor was taken from a boy in the first two years of life with acute myeloid leukemia, due to receive a stem cell transplant. The CDR3 reads CASSSLGANPQYF. CDR3 DNA sequence: TGTGCCAGCAGTTCCTTGGGCGCCAACCCGCAGTATTTT.